The clone carrying this TCR beta chain was detected many times. The sample is drawn from a study of CD8 T cells in ankylosing spondylitis. A single record per CDR3 protein comes from TCRdb applying MiXCR to the 5' RACE reads. The sample shows 35,000 to 45,000 distinct CDR3 sequences, approximately 11% of them seen only once. This sequence originates from a male donor with ankylosing spondylitis or in good health (not recorded which). Sequencing used blood, either unsorted or a sorted T cell fraction (not recorded which).

CDR3 sequence: CASSPPSGTGWDHIQYF. The CDR3 bases are TGTGCCAGCAGCCCCCCGTCTGGGACAGGGTGGGATCACATTCAGTACTTC. The chain combines TRBV3-1 with TRBJ2-4, with TRBD1 matching 9 bases. This CDR3 has 17 amino acids. CDR1 LGHDT and CDR2 YNNKEL come from the germline V gene (reference sequence). The ends lost 4 bases at V and 8 bases at J; junction bases unmatched: 15.